This TCR beta chain was recorded in a study of T-cell reconstitution after alpha-beta-depleted transplantation in children. Library preparation (for TCRbeta) was performed with unique molecular identifiers. From the PCR reads, TCRdb called clonotypes with MiXCR, one entry per CDR3 protein. The table has fewer than 400,000 distinct CDR3 sequences, around 20% seen once. The ends were cut back, 0 bases at V and 6 bases at J, with 11 bases in the middle. Germline CDR1 reads SGHRS; CDR2 reads YFSETQ. This CDR3 contains 14 residues. This clonotype occurred many times. The chain couples TRBV5-1 to TRBJ2-3, with D uncertain. The sequence was collected from a human donor who donated a stem cell graft to a child with acute myeloid leukemia. Sample: PBMCs from the stem cell graft donor, taken from the stem cell graft. CDR3 in DNA: TGCGCCAGCAGCTTGGACATGGGGTCCGATACGCAGTATTTT. It translates to CASSLDMGSDTQYF.